This paragraph covers one TCR beta chain sequence. Its specificity is unknown. The data were taken from a study of beta chain features in type 1 diabetes. General study points: When Type 1 diabetes patients were examined, their TCRB CDR3s proved moderately but significantly shorter in all four CD4+ subsets. It was not settled here whether HLA type affects TCRB rearrangement.

The investigators reverse transcribed all of the isolated RNA, so they sequenced expressed TCRB transcripts. Assay used: immunoSEQ multiplex PCR; TCRdb lists only in-frame clones, some missing. The repertoire holds more than 250,000 clones, with 13% to 15% as singletons. Trimming cost V 6 bases and J 4 bases, with 7 bases left between them. The germline CDR1 and CDR2 sequences are MNHNY and SVGAGI (reference sequence). This CDR3 is built from 12 residues. This sequence was found in a man under 40 with type 1 diabetes. The material sequenced was naive CD4+ T cells from blood. The rearrangement links TRBV6-6 to TRBJ1-3, with unresolved D. CDR3 protein: CASSASGNTIYF. CDR3 DNA sequence: TGTGCCAGCAGCGCGTCCGGAAACACCATATATTTT.